A single sample is the source of the 14 T cell receptor beta chains below, sequenced in a study of Ad26.COV2.S vaccination and SARS-CoV-2 variants. Produced via immunoSEQ multiplex PCR; TCRdb's table is partial and in-frame only. The sample lists more than 300,000 clones, around 84% occurring once. The treatment denotes: approximately 18 received Ad26.COV2.S at low or high dose, single or two shots; about 5 received placebo; per-sample allocation not given. Specimen acquisition occurred on day 63 following the initial vaccine or placebo injection. The material sequenced was peripheral blood, taken in a trial of Ad26.COV2.S vaccine versus placebo. These receptors came from a person aged 18 to 59 who received the Ad26.COV2.S COVID-19 vaccine or a placebo.

V usage is TRBV6-2 or TRBV6-3 and J usage is TRBJ1-2, with TRBD1 identical over 11 bases. The germline V gene has CDR1 MNHEY and CDR2 SVGEGT. CDR3 length: 15 amino acids. V dropped 2 bases and J dropped 6; count of bases not matched to a gene: 5. DNA for the CDR3: TGTGCCAGCAGTTACGGGACAGGGGGTATCGATGGCTACACCTTC. Protein product: CASSYGTGGIDGYTF.

The chain employs TRBV6-5 and TRBJ1-3; D is possibly TRBD1 (5 bases). Germline CDR1 and CDR2: MNHEY and SVGAGI. The CDR3 covers 16 residues. V dropped 4 bases and J dropped 1 base, with 14 bases sitting between them. In DNA form, the CDR3 reads TGTGCCAGCAGTTCCTCTCGGGGGTATTCTGGAAACACCATATATTTT. This encodes CASSSSRGYSGNTIYF.

The chain carries TRBV3-1 (or the pseudogene TRBV3-2) and TRBJ1-2, with TRBD1 matching 9 bases. The CDR3 spans 15 residues. J was trimmed by 5 bases and V by 4 bases; bases with no gene match: 8. Germline values: CDR1 LGHDT, CDR2 YNNKEL (reference sequence). The CDR3 protein is CASSPTRDRAYGYTF. Written as DNA, the CDR3 is TGTGCCAGCAGCCCTACTAGGGACAGGGCTTATGGCTACACCTTC.

This rearrangement joins TRBV30 to TRBJ1-5, with D perhaps TRBD1 (5 bases). The V and J ends lost 7 bases and 4 bases respectively, with 23 bases between them. This CDR3 is 16 amino acids long. Germline V lookup: CDR1 GTSNPN, CDR2 SVGIG (reference sequence). The CDR3 DNA follows: TGTGCCTTAAATTCCGGTCTCGGGACTGGTAATCAGCCCCAGCATTTT. Its translation is CALNSGLGTGNQPQHF. The full variable domain, its missing parts supplied by reference TRBV30 and TRBJ1-5, is SQTIHQWPATLVQPVGSPLSLECTVEGTSNPNLYWYRQAAGRGLQLLFYSVGIGQISSEVPQNLSASRPQDRQFILSSKKLLLSDSGFYLCALNSGLGTGNQPQHFGDGTRLSIL.

The V call is TRBV6-1, the J call TRBJ1-5, with no clear D. Germline values: CDR1 MNHNS, CDR2 SASEGT. The CDR3 contains 14 residues. Trimming stripped 1 base from V and 2 bases from J, with 6 bases between. In nucleotides, the CDR3 is TGTGCCAGCAGTGAAGGTCCGGGCAATCAGCCCCAGCATTTT. The encoded protein is CASSEGPGNQPQHF.

The V and J genes are TRBV7-8 and TRBJ1-1, with D possibly matching TRBD1 (5 bases). The CDR3 consists of 14 residues. Between the trimmed V and J ends, which lost 3 bases and 3 bases, there was a span of 11 bases. The V gene's germline CDR1 is SGHVS and CDR2 FQNEAQ. The chain's CDR3 is CASSFSGRYTEAFF. The CDR3 DNA follows: TGTGCCAGCAGCTTTTCAGGGCGATACACTGAAGCTTTCTTT.

The chain employs TRBV6-5 and TRBJ1-5; D remains unclear. CDR1 is MNHEY, CDR2 SVGAGI, per germline. The CDR3 contains 14 residues. V gave up 6 bases and J gave up 1 base, with 10 bases separating them. CDR3 sequence reads: CASRPDQSNQPQHF. DNA of the CDR3: TGTGCCAGCAGACCGGATCAGAGCAATCAGCCCCAGCATTTT.

The chain recombines TRBV20-1 with TRBJ1-1; possible D gene TRBD1, 6 bases. The CDR3 length is 11 residues. V lost 5 bases and J 7 bases, leaving 11 bases between the germline ends. Germline V gene sequence: CDR1 DFQATT, CDR2 SNEGSKA (reference sequence). The CDR3 sequence is CSAARGNEAFF. In nucleotides, the CDR3 is TGCAGTGCTGCGAGGGGGAATGAAGCTTTCTTT.

On this clone: Its ends do not fully match the called genes, so a read error is possible. The rearrangement uses TRBV18 and TRBJ1-3; TRBD1 is a possible D gene (5 bases). Germline V gene sequence: CDR1 KGHSH, CDR2 LQKENI. CDR3 length equals 16 residues. The CDR3 loop is CASSPRLTVSGNTIYF. CDR3 sequence (DNA): TGTGCCAGCTCCCCACGATTGACAGTCTCTGGAAACACCATATATTTT.

Details on this clone: The sample carries other DNA sequences with the same CDR3. The CDR3 DNA reads as TGCGCCAGCAGTCCTCGGACAGGGGGTACCGGGGAGCTGTTTTTT. Translating it yields CASSPRTGGTGELFF. The chain has TRBV5-1 and TRBJ2-2; 10 nucleotides match TRBD1. The CDR3 length is 15 residues. CDR1 is SGHRS and CDR2 is YFSETQ in the germline V gene. V was pared by 5 bases and J by 5 bases, with 6 bases of the junction left unmatched. The full variable domain, with the rest looked up from reference TRBV5-1 and TRBJ2-2, is KAGVTQTPRYLIKTRGQQVTLSCSPISGHRSVSWYQQTPGQGLQFLFEYFSETQRNKGNFPGRFSGRQFSNSRSEMNVSTLELGDSALYLCASSPRTGGTGELFFGEGSRLTVL.

The chain couples TRBV3-1 (or the pseudogene TRBV3-2) to TRBJ2-7; either TRBD1 or TRBD2 may fit D (5 bases each). This CDR3 is built from 18 residues. The V and J ends lost 4 bases and 2 bases respectively, with 24 bases between them. In germline, CDR1 is LGHDT, CDR2 YNNKEL (reference sequence). The DNA of the CDR3 is TGTGCCAGCAGCCCCCGGCAGGGACCCTCATATTCCCCCTACGAGCAGTACTTC. Protein sequence: CASSPRQGPSYSPYEQYF.

The V gene is TRBV4-3, the J gene TRBJ2-3, with 9 positions matching TRBD2. Germline values: CDR1 LGHNA, CDR2 YSLEER. There are 16 residues in the CDR3. The J segment lost 5 bases and the V segment lost 2 bases, leaving 8 bases of the junction unmatched. The CDR3 reads CASSQPRGGRGDTQYF. The CDR3 DNA is TGCGCCAGCAGCCAACCCCGGGGCGGGAGGGGAGATACGCAGTATTTT.

The rearrangement links TRBV7-3 to TRBJ1-2; D unresolved. Per germline, CDR1 SGHTA and CDR2 FQGTGA. The CDR3 covers 13 residues. Trimming took 2 bases from V and 8 from J, leaving 12 bases between them. The DNA for the CDR3 is TGTGCCAGCAGCTTATACGAGGGTTTAGGCTACACCTTC. It encodes CASSLYEGLGYTF.

V usage is TRBV5-6 and J usage is TRBJ2-3; maybe TRBD1 (6 bases). CDR1 SGHDT and CDR2 YYEEEE come from the germline V gene. The germline V and J ends were trimmed by 6 bases and 4 bases, with 12 bases remaining between them. The CDR3 runs to 13 residues. CDR3 sequence reads: CASTNRASDTQYF. The CDR3 nucleotides read TGTGCCAGCACAAACAGGGCCTCAGATACGCAGTATTTT.